The present entry profiles one T cell receptor (beta chain) with its context. Its cognate antigen is unknown. The data were taken from a study of cytomegalovirus exposure and HLA in healthy donors. The PCR had 60 Vbeta and 13 Jbeta primers. The data were produced by immunoSEQ multiplex PCR, yet TCRdb's version contains in-frame clones alone and is incomplete. Among some 190,000 clones listed, less than 90% were seen once. Overall study findings and caveats: Relative to equally common others, HLA-associated TCR beta chains showed greater clonal expansion in a later analysis. Among the most significant clusters, several appeared linked to common viral pathogens in a later analysis.

Trimming removed 1 base from V and 4 bases from J, with 20 bases in between. The CDR3 length is 18 residues. Per germline, CDR1 MGHDK and CDR2 SYGVNS. Sequencing was performed on PBMCs. This chain links TRBV25-1 with TRBJ1-3, with unresolved D. The TCR comes from a girl aged 5 to 17 in good health and CMV-seropositive. DNA of the CDR3: TGTGCCAGCAGTGAATCGCCCCCGGGGAGGGTAAAAGGAAACACCATATATTTT. This sequence encodes CASSESPPGRVKGNTIYF.